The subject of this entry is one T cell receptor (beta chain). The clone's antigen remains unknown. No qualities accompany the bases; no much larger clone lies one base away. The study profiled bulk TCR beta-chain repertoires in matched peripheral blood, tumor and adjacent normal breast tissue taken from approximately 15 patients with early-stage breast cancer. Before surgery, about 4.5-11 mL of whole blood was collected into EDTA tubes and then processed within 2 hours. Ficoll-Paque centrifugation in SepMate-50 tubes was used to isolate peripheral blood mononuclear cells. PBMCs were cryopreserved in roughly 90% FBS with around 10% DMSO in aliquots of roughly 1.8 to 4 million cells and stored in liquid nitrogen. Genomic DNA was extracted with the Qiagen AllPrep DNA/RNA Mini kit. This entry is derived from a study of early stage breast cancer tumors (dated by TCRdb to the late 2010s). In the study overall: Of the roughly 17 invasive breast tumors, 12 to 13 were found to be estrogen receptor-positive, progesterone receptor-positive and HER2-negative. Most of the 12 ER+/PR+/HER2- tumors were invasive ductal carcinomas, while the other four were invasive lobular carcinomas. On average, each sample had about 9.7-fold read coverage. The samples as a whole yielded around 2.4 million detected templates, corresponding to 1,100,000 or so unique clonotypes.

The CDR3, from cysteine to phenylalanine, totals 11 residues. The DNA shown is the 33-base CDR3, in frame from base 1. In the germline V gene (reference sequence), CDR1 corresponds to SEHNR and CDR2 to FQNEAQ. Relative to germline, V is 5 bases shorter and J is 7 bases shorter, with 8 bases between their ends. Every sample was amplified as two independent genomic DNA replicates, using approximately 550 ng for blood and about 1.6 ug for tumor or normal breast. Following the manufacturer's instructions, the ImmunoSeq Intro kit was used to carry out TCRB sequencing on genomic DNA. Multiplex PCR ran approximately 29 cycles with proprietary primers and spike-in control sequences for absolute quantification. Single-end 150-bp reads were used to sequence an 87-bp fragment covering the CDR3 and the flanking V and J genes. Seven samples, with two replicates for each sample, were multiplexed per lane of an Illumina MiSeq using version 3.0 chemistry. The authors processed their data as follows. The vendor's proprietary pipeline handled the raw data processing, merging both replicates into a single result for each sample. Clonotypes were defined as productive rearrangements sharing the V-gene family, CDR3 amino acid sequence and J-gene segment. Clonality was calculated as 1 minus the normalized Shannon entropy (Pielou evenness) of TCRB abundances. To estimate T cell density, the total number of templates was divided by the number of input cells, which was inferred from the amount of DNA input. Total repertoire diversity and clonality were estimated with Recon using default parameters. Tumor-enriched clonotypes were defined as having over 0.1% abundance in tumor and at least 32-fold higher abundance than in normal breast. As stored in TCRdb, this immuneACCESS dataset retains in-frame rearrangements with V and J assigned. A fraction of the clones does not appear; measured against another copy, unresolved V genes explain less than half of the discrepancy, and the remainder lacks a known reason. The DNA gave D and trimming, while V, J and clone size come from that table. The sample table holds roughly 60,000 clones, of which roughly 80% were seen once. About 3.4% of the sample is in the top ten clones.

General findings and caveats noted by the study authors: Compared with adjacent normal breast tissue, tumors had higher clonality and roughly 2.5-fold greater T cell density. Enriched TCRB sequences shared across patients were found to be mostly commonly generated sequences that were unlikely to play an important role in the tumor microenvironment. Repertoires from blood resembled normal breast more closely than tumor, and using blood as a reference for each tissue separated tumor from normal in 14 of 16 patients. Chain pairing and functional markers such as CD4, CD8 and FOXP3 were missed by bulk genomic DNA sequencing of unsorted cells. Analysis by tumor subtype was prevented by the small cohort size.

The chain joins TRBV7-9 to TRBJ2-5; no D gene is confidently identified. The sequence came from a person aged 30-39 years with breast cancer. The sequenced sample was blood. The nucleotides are TGTGCCAGCAGCCAGAATCCGACCCAGTACTTC. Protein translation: CASSQNPTQYF.